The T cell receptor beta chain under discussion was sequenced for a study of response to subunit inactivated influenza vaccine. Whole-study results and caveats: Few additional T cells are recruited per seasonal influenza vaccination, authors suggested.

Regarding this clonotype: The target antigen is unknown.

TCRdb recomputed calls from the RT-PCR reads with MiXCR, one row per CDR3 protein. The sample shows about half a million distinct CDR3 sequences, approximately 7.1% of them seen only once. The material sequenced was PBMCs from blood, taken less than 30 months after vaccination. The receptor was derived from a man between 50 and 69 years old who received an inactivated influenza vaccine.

The CDR3 region has the DNA TGTGCCAGCACCGGGACTAGCGGGAGTTGGGAGCAGTACTTC. It is translated as CASTGTSGSWEQYF. The genes are TRBV6-1 and TRBJ2-7, with 14 bases aligning to TRBD2. The CDR3 is 14 residues long. V shed 7 bases, J shed 7 bases, and the junction held 6 bases outside the gene matches. CDR1 and CDR2 from the germline V gene are MNHNS and SASEGT.